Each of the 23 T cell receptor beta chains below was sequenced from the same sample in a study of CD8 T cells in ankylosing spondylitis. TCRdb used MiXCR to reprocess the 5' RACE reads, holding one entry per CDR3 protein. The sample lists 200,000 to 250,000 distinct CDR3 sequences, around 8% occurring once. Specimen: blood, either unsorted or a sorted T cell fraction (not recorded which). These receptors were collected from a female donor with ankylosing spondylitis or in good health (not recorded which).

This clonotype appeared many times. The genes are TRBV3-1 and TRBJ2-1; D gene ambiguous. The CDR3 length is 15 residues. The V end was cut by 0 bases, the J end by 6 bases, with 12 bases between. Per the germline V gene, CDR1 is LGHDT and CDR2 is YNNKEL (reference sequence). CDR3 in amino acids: CASSQDGLHGNEQFF. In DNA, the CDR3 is TGTGCCAGCAGCCAAGATGGATTGCACGGCAATGAGCAGTTCTTC.

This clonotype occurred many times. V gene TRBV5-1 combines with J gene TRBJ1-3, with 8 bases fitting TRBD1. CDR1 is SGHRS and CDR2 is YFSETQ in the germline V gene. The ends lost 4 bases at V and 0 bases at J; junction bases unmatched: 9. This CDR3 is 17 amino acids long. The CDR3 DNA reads TGCGCCAGCAGCCCCCGGACAGGGTCCCTCTCTGGAAACACCATATATTTT. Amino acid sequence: CASSPRTGSLSGNTIYF.

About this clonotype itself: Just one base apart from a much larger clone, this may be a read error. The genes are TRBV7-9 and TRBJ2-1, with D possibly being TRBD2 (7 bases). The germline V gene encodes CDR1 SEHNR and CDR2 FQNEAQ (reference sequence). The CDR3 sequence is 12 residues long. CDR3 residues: CASSSGGGTQLF. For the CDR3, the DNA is TGTGCCAGCAGCTCGGGGGGCGGGACCCAGCTCTTC.

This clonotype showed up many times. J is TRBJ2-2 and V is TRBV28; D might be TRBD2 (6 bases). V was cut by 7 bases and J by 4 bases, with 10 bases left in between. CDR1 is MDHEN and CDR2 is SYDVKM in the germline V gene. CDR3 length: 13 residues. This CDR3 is CASTGSITGELFF. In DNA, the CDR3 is TGTGCCAGCACCGGGAGTATCACCGGGGAGCTGTTTTTT.

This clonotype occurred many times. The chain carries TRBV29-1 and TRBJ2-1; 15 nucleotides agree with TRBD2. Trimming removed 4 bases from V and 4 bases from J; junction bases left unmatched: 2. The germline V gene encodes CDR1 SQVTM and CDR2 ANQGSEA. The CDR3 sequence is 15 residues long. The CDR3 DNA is TGCAGCGTTGGAGGGACTAGCGGGGGGTACAATGAGCAGTTCTTC. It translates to CSVGGTSGGYNEQFF.

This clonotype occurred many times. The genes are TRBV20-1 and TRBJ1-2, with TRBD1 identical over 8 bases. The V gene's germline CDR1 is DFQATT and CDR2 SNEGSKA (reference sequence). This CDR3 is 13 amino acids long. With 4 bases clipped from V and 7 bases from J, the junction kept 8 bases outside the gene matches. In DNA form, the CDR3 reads TGCAGTGCTAAGACAGGGGCGTTCGGTGGCTACACCTTC. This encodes CSAKTGAFGGYTF.

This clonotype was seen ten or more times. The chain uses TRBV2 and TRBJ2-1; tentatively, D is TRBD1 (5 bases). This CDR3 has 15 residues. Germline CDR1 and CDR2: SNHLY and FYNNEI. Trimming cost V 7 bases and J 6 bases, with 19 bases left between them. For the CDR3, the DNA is TGTGCCAGCACCGCAAGGAACCTGGGGCCCAATGAGCAGTTCTTC. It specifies CASTARNLGPNEQFF. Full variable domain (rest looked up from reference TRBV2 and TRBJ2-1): EPEVTQTPSHQVTQMGQEVILRCVPISNHLYFYWYRQILGQKVEFLVSFYNNEISEKSEIFDDQFSVERPDGSNFTLKIRSTKLEDSAMYFCASTARNLGPNEQFFGPGTRLTVL.

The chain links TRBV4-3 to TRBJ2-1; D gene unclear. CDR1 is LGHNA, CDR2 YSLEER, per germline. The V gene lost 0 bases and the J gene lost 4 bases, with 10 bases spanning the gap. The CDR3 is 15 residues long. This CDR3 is CASSQERGRYNEQFF. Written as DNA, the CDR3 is TGCGCCAGCAGCCAAGAACGAGGTCGGTACAATGAGCAGTTCTTC.

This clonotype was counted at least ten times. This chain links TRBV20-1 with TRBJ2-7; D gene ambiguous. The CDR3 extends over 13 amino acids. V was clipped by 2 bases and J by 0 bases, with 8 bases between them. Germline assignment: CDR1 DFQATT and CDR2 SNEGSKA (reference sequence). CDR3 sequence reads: CSARRRSSYEQYF. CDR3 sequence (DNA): TGCAGTGCTAGAAGGCGGAGCTCCTACGAGCAGTACTTC.

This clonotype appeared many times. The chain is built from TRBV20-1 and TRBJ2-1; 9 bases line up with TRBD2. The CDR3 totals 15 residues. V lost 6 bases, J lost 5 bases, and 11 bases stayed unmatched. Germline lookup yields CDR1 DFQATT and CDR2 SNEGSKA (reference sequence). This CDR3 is CSAYRGSGSDNEQFF. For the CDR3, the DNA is TGCAGTGCCTACCGGGGTAGCGGGAGCGACAATGAGCAGTTCTTC.

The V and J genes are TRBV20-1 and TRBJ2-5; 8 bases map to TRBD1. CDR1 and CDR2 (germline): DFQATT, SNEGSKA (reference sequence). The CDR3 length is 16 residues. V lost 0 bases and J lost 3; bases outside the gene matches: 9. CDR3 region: CSARDSSGGGKETQYF. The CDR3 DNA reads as TGCAGTGCTAGAGATTCGTCAGGGGGCGGCAAAGAGACCCAGTACTTC.

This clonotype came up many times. The CDR3 reads CASSLGVRSPHNEQFF. Here the CDR3 DNA reads TGCGCCAGCAGCCTGGGGGTGAGGAGTCCCCACAATGAGCAGTTCTTC. The chain recombines TRBV4-3 with TRBJ2-1; D assignment may be TRBD1 or TRBD2 (5 bases each). This CDR3 contains 16 residues. Germline CDR1 is LGHNA and CDR2 is YSLEER. V was cut by 4 bases and J by 5 bases, with 18 bases left in between.

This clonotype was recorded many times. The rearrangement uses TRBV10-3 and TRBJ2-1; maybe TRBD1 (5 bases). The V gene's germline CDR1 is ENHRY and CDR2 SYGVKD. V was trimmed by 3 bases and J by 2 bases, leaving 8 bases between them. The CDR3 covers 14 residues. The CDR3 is CAISDQGAYNEQFF. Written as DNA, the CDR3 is TGTGCCATCAGTGATCAGGGCGCCTACAATGAGCAGTTCTTC.

The CDR3 sequence is CAIGPGLNYEQYF. CDR3 nucleotides: TGTGCCATCGGCCCGGGGCTAAACTACGAGCAGTACTTC. The chain couples TRBV28 to TRBJ2-7, with D possibly being TRBD1 or TRBD2 (5 bases each). The CDR3 length is 13 residues. V shed 10 bases and J shed 3 bases, with 16 bases lying between them. Germline CDR1 reads MDHEN; CDR2 reads SYDVKM.

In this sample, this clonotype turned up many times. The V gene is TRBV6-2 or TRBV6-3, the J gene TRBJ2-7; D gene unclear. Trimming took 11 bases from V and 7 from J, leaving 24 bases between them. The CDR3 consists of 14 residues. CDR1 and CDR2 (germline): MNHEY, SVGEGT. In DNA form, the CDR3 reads TGTGCCTCGGACCGGGCCTTTGGCGTTAGGGAGCAGTACTTC. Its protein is CASDRAFGVREQYF.

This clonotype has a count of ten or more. In nucleotides, the CDR3 is TGTGCCAGCAGTTTAGGACGGAATCTGGACTATGGCTACACCTTC. Translating it yields CASSLGRNLDYGYTF. The genes are TRBV12-3 or TRBV12-4 and TRBJ1-2; no clear D gene. There are 15 residues in the CDR3. V dropped 1 base and J dropped 3 bases, with 12 bases sitting between them.

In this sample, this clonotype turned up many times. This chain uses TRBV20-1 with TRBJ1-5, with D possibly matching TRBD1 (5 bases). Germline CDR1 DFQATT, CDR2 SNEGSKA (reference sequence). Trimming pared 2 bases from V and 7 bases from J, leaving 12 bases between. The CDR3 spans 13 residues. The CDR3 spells CSARMGGGQPQHF. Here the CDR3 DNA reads TGCAGTGCTAGAATGGGGGGAGGGCAGCCCCAGCATTTT.

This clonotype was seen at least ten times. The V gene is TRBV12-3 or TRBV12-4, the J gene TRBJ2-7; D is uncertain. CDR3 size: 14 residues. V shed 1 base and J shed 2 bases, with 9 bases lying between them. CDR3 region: CASSLVGGPYEQYF. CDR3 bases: TGTGCCAGCAGTTTAGTGGGCGGTCCCTACGAGCAGTACTTC.

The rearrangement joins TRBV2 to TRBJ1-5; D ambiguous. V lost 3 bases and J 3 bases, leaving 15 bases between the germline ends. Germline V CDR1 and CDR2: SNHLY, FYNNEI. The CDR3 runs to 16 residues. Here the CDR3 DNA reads TGTGCCAGCAGTGAGATGGGCACCCTTACCAATCAGCCCCAGCATTTT. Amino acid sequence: CASSEMGTLTNQPQHF.

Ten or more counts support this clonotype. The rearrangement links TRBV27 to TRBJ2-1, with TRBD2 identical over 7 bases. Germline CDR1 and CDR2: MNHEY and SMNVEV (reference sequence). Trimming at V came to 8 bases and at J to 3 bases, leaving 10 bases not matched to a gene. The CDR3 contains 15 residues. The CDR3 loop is CASSPGAGLYNEQFF. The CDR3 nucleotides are TGTGCCAGCTCCCCTGGAGCGGGGCTCTACAATGAGCAGTTCTTC.

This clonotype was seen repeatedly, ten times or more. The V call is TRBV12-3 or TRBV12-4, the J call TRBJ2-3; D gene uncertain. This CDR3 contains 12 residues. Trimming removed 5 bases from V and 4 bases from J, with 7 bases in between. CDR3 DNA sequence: TGTGCCAGCAGTGTTGGCTCAGATACGCAGTATTTT. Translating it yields CASSVGSDTQYF.

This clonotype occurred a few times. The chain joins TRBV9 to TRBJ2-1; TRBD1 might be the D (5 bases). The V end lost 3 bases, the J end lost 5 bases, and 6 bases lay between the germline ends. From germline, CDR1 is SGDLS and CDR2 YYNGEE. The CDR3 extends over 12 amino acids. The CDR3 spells CASSGRDNEQFF. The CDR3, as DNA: TGTGCCAGCAGCGGCAGGGACAATGAGCAGTTCTTC.

CDR3 sequence: CASSQAEKLFF. The CDR3 nucleotides are TGTGCCAGCAGCCAAGCTGAAAAACTGTTTTTT. The chain combines TRBV14 with TRBJ1-4; D gene unclear. The germline CDR1 and CDR2 sequences are SGHDN and FVKESK. This CDR3 has 11 residues. Trimming shortened V by 1 base and J by 7 bases, and 1 base separated the two germline ends.